The rows below give T cell receptor beta chains drawn from one sample of a study of shared T cell receptors in the human thymus. Assay used: immunoSEQ multiplex PCR; TCRdb lists only in-frame clones, some missing. The table records about 500,000 clones, roughly 74% of them present only once. Another study also made use of these data, one on human thymus T cells.

The sample was thymocytes. These receptors were taken from a boy under two years old with a congenital heart defect. Each CDR3 is given with its conserved first and last residue. The D gene is left open where the match is weak. Some rows have no size entry. The others give once, few or many, or a class for an expanded clone.

J gene: TRBJ2-7; clone size: once; D gene: TRBD2; V gene: TRBV4-2; CDR3 DNA: TGTGCCAGCAGCCAAGGATGCGCAGCTAGCGGGTGTCGCGACGAGCAGTACTTC; CDR3 protein: CASSQGCAASGCRDEQYF
J gene: TRBJ2-3; clone size: once; D gene: .; V gene: TRBV7-9; CDR3 DNA: TGTGCCAGCAGGCGGGACCCCACAGATACGCAGTATTTT; CDR3 protein: CASRRDPTDTQYF
J gene: TRBJ2-7; clone size: .; D gene: TRBD1; V gene: TRBV25-1; CDR3 DNA: TGTGCCAGCAGTGCTATACAGAAGGGACAGGGGAAAGGCGAGCAGTACTTC; CDR3 protein: CASSAIQKGQGKGEQYF
J gene: TRBJ2-5; clone size: .; D gene: .; V gene: TRBV7-3; CDR3 DNA: TGTGCCAGCAGCTCAGGTCCCCAAGAGACCCAGTACTTC; CDR3 protein: CASSSGPQETQYF
J gene: TRBJ2-7; clone size: .; D gene: .; V gene: TRBV25-1; CDR3 DNA: TGTGCCAGCAGTGAACCCCACCGGGCGGGTAGCTCCTACGAGCAGTACTTC; CDR3 protein: CASSEPHRAGSSYEQYF
J gene: TRBJ2-5; clone size: once; D gene: TRBD2; V gene: TRBV28; CDR3 DNA: TGTGCCAGCACCAGAGTCCCGACTAGCGGGAGGGTCACGAAGACCCAGTACTTC; CDR3 protein: CASTRVPTSGRVTKTQYF
J gene: TRBJ2-7; clone size: .; D gene: TRBD2; V gene: TRBV20-1; CDR3 DNA: TGCAGTGGACTAGCTGGTGGCGAGCAGTACTTC; CDR3 protein: CSGLAGGEQYF
J gene: TRBJ2-1; clone size: .; D gene: TRBD2; V gene: TRBV4-1; CDR3 DNA: TGCGCCAGCAGCCAAGATCCGCGGACTAGCCCGGGTGAGCAGTTCTTC; CDR3 protein: CASSQDPRTSPGEQFF
J gene: TRBJ2-3; clone size: .; D gene: TRBD2; V gene: TRBV9; CDR3 DNA: TGTGCCAGCAGCGTAGCACCCTTACTAGCGGGGGGGGCAGATACGCAGTATTTT; CDR3 protein: CASSVAPLLAGGADTQYF
J gene: TRBJ2-5; clone size: .; D gene: TRBD1; V gene: TRBV19; CDR3 DNA: TGTGCCAGTAGCCAGAGAGACAGGGGGAAGACCCAGTACTTC; CDR3 protein: CASSQRDRGKTQYF
J gene: TRBJ2-1; clone size: .; D gene: TRBD2; V gene: TRBV5-1; CDR3 DNA: TGCGCCAGCAGCTTGGAGACTAGCGGGACCAAGGGTGAGCAGTTCTTC; CDR3 protein: CASSLETSGTKGEQFF
J gene: TRBJ2-1; clone size: .; D gene: TRBD1; V gene: TRBV12-5; CDR3 DNA: TGTGCTACGGGGACAGGTGGCTACAATGAGCAGTTCTTC; CDR3 protein: CATGTGGYNEQFF
J gene: TRBJ2-7; clone size: .; D gene: .; V gene: TRBV6-6; CDR3 DNA: TGTGCCAGCAGTTACTCGAAGGAGGCTTTAGGGTACGAGCAGTACTTC; CDR3 protein: CASSYSKEALGYEQYF
J gene: TRBJ2-5; clone size: .; D gene: .; V gene: TRBV30; CDR3 DNA: TGTGCCTGGGGGCCCAAAGACCCAAAGTTAGAGACCCAGTACTTC; CDR3 protein: CAWGPKDPKLETQYF
J gene: TRBJ2-7; clone size: .; D gene: .; V gene: TRBV15; CDR3 DNA: TGTGCCACGACTGACGGAGCTCCGAGCTCCTACGAGCAGTACTTC; CDR3 protein: CATTDGAPSSYEQYF
J gene: TRBJ1-2; clone size: .; D gene: .; V gene: TRBV6-6; CDR3 DNA: TGTGCCAGCAGTTACCCTGTCTGGGCAGGCTTCTATGGCTACACCTTC; CDR3 protein: CASSYPVWAGFYGYTF
J gene: TRBJ2-1; clone size: once; D gene: .; V gene: TRBV5-6; CDR3 DNA: TGTGCCAGCAGCCCCGGGCAGGGCGCGAATGAGCAGTTCTTC; CDR3 protein: CASSPGQGANEQFF
J gene: TRBJ1-2; clone size: .; D gene: .; V gene: TRBV6-6; CDR3 DNA: TGTGCCAGCTCGAGACAGGACCTTAACTATGGCTACACCTTC; CDR3 protein: CASSRQDLNYGYTF